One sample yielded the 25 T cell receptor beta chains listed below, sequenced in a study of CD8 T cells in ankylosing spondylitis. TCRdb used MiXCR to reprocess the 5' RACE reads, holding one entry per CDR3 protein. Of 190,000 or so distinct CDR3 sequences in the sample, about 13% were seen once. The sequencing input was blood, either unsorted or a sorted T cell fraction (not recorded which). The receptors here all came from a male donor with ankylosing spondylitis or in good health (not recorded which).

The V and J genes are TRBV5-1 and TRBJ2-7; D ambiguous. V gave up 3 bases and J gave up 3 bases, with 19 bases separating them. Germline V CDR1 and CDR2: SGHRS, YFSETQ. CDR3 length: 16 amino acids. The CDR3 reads CASSWDGRSTIYEQYF. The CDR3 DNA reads TGCGCCAGCAGCTGGGATGGGCGGAGTACGATCTACGAGCAGTACTTC.

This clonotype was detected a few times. CDR3 amino acids: CASSSQLTGPGELFF. For the CDR3, the DNA is TGTGCCAGCAGCTCTCAACTCACAGGGCCCGGGGAGCTGTTTTTT. The gene calls are TRBV7-9 and TRBJ2-2, with D possibly TRBD1 on 6 matching bases. V was shortened by 4 bases and J by 6 bases, with 15 bases between the two germline ends. Looked up from germline, CDR1 is SEHNR and CDR2 is FQNEAQ (reference sequence). The CDR3 length is 15 residues.

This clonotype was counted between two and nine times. The CDR3, as DNA: TGTGCCACCCTTAACCCCAACCGTGGGTGGTCCACCGGGGAGCTGTTTTTT. It is translated as CATLNPNRGWSTGELFF. The gene calls are TRBV10-3 and TRBJ2-2; D is ambiguous. Germline CDR1 ENHRY, CDR2 SYGVKD. V lost 10 bases to trimming and J lost 4 bases, with 25 bases between them. This CDR3 is 17 amino acids long.

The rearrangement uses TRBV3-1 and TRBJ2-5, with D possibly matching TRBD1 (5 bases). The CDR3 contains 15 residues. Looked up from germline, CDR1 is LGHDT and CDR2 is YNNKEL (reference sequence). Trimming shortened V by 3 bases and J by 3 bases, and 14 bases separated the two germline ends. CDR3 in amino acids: CASSHIKAGKETQYF. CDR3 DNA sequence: TGTGCCAGCAGCCACATCAAGGCAGGGAAAGAGACCCAGTACTTC.

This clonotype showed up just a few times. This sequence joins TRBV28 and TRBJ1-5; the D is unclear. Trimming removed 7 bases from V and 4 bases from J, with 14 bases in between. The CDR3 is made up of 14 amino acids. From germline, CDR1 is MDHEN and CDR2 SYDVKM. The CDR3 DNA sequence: TGTGCCAGCATCGGGCAGCTTGGAAATCAGCCCCAGCATTTT. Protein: CASIGQLGNQPQHF.

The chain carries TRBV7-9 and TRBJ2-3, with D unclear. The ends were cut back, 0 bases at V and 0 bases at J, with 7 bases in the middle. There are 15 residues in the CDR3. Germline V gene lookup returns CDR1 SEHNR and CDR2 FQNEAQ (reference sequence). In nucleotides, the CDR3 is TGTGCCAGCAGCTTAGCGGGTTGGAGCACAGATACGCAGTATTTT. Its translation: CASSLAGWSTDTQYF.

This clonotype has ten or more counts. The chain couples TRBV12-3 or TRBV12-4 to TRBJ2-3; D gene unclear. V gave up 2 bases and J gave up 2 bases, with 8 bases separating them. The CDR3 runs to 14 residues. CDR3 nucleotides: TGTGCCAGCAGTTTATCATCGGCCACAGATACGCAGTATTTT. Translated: CASSLSSATDTQYF.

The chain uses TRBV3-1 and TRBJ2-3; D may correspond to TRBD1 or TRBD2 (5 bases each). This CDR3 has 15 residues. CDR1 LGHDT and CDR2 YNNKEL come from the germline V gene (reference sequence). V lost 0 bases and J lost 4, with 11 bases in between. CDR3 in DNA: TGTGCCAGCAGCCAAGATTTGGGGGATGCAGATACGCAGTATTTT. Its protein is CASSQDLGDADTQYF.

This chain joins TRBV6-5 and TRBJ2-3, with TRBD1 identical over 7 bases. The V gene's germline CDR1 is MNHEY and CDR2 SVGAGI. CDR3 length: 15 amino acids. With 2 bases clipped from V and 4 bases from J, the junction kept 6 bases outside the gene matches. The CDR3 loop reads CASSYQGDGSDTQYF. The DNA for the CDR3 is TGTGCCAGCAGTTACCAGGGGGATGGTTCAGATACGCAGTATTTT.

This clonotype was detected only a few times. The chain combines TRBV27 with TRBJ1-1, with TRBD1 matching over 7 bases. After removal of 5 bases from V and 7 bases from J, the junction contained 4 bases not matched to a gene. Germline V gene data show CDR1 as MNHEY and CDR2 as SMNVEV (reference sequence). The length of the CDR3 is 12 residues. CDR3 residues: CASSQGGVEAFF. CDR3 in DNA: TGTGCCAGCAGTCAGGGGGGGGTTGAAGCTTTCTTT.

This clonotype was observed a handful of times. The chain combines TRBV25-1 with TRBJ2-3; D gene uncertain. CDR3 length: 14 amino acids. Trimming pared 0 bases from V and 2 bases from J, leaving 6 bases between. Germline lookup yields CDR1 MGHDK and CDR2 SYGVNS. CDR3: CASSEYALTDTQYF. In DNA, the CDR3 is TGTGCCAGCAGTGAATATGCTCTCACAGATACGCAGTATTTT.

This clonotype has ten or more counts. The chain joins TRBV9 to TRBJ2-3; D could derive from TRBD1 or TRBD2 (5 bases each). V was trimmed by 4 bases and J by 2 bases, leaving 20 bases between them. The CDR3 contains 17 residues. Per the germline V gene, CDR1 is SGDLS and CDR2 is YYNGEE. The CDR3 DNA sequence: TGTGCCAGCAGCCCTAAGGGCCGGGGCGGCATCACAGATACGCAGTATTTT. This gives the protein CASSPKGRGGITDTQYF.

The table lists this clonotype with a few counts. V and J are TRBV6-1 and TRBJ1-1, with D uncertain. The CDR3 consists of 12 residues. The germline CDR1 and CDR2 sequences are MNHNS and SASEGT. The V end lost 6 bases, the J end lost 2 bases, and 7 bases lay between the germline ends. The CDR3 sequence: CASRRVNTEAFF. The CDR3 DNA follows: TGTGCCAGCAGGCGGGTCAACACTGAAGCTTTCTTT.

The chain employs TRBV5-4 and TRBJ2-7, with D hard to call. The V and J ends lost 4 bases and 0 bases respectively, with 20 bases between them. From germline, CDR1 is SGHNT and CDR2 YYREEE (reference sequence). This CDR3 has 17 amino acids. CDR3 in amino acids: CASSEVPRRFSSYEQYF. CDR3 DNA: TGTGCCAGCAGCGAGGTCCCTAGGAGATTCAGCTCCTACGAGCAGTACTTC.

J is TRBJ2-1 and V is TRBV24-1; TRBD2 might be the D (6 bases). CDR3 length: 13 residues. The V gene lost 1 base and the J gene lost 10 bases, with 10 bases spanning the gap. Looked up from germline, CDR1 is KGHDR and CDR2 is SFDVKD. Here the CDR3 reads CATSDLVSGEQFF. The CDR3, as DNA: TGTGCCACCAGTGATTTAGTAAGCGGGGAGCAGTTCTTC.

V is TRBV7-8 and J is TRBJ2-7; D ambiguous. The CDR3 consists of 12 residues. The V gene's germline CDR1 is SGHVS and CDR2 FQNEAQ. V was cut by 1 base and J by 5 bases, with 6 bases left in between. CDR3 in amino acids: CASSLDHNEQYF. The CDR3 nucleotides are TGTGCCAGCAGCTTAGACCATAACGAGCAGTACTTC.

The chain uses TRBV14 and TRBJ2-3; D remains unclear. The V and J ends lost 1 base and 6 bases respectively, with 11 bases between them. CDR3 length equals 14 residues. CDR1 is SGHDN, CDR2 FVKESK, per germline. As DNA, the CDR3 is TGTGCCAGCAGCCAAGGGCTCTTACTCGATACGCAGTATTTT. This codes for CASSQGLLLDTQYF.

CDR3: CASSPGLGGGPDGELFF. CDR3 coding DNA: TGTGCCAGCAGCCCCGGACTCGGGGGAGGGCCGGACGGGGAGCTGTTTTTT. The rearrangement links TRBV7-9 to TRBJ2-2; TRBD2 matches at 7 bases. There are 17 residues in the CDR3. The trim removed 5 bases at V and 7 bases at J, leaving 16 bases unmatched. The germline gives CDR1 SEHNR, CDR2 FQNEAQ (reference sequence).

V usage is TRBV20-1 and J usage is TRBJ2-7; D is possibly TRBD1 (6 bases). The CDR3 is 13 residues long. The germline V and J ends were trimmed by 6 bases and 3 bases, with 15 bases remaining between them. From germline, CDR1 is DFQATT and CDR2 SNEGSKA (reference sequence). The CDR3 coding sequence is TGCAGTGCCGAAAGGACAGAACTCTACGAGCAGTACTTC. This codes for CSAERTELYEQYF.

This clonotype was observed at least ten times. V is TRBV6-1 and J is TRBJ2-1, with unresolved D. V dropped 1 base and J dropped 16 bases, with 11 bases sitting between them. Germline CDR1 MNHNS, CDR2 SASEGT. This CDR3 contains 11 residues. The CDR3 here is CASSEGLRRFF. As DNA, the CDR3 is TGTGCCAGCAGTGAAGGACTTCGTCGCTTCTTC.

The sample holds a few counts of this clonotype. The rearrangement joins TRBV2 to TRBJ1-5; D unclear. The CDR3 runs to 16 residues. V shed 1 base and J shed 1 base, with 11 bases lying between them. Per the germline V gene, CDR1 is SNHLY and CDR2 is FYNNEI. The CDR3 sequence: CASSEVGEWSNQPQHF. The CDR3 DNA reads TGTGCCAGCAGTGAAGTAGGAGAATGGAGCAATCAGCCCCAGCATTTT.

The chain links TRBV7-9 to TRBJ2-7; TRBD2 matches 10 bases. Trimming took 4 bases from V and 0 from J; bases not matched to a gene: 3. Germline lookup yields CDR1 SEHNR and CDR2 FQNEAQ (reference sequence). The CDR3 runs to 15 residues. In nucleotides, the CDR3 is TGTGCCAGCAGCTACGGACTAGCGGTCTCCTACGAGCAGTACTTC. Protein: CASSYGLAVSYEQYF.

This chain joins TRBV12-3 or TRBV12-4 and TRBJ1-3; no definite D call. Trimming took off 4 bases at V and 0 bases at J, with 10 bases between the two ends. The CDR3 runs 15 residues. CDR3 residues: CASSSGLSSGNTIYF. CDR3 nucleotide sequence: TGTGCCAGCAGTTCCGGGTTAAGCTCTGGAAACACCATATATTTT.

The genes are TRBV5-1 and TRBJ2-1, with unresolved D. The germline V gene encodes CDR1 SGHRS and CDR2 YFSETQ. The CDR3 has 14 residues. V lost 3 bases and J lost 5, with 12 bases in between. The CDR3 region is CASSYSNLNNEQFF. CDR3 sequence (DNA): TGCGCCAGCAGCTATAGTAATCTGAACAATGAGCAGTTCTTC.

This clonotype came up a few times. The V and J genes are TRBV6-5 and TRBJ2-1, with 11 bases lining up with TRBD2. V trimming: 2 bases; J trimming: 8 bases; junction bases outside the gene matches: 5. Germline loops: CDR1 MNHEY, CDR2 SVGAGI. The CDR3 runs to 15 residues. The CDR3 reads CASSYPTSGGDEQFF. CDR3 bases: TGTGCCAGCAGTTACCCAACTAGCGGGGGCGATGAGCAGTTCTTC.